This record concerns one T cell receptor beta chain sequence. Germline V gives CDR1 SGDLS, CDR2 YYNGEE. The V and J ends lost 0 bases and 3 bases, in that order; junction bases with no gene match: 7. This CDR3 region has 17 residues. The sample comes from a study of T cell responses to AZD1222 COVID-19 vaccine. Profiling relied on immunoSEQ multiplex PCR, and the TCRdb table lists in-frame clones only, not all of them. There are 130,000 to 150,000 clones in the sample; around nine tenths occur only once, and 5.2% lies in the top ten. The gene calls are TRBV9 and TRBJ1-4; 8 bases fit TRBD1. The specimen was peripheral blood, collected on day 0 of AZD1222 vaccination. The sequence derives from an adult in good health. CDR3 sequence (DNA): TGTGCCAGCAGCGTAGCCGGACAGGGCGCTCCTAATGAAAAACTGTTTTTT. Translating it yields CASSVAGQGAPNEKLFF.